The 28 T cell receptor beta chains below were found in one sample sequenced in a study of tumor and adjacent non-tumor tissue in lung cancer (dated by TCRdb to 2017 to 2018). Libraries were made using multiplex PCR. Sequencing instrument: Illumina HiSeq 2500. TCRbeta libraries were built by three rounds of nested PCR using primers (Table S4), following protocols modified from ARM-PCR. Starting from the raw public reads, TCRdb applied fastp trimming at Q25, assembled clones with MiXCR and retained in-frame beta chains. Each entry merges the rows of one CDR3 protein and shows their most common DNA and genes. The sample data list 70,000 to 90,000 distinct CDR3 sequences, and about two thirds of these were observed just once. The top ten clonotypes cover about 27% of the sample. RNA was isolated from bulk unsorted tissue, and RNA quality was assessed with a NanoDrop ND-1000 and an Agilent 2100. For the normal lung samples, distant non-tumor tissue was collected more than 3 cm away from the tumor edge.

Sequencing was performed on distant non-tumor lung tissue. Source of these receptors: a woman aged 50 to 65 with non-small cell lung cancer.

This clonotype was recorded many times. A read error is possible here, since a much larger clone lies one base away. The V gene is TRBV12-3 or TRBV12-4, the J gene TRBJ2-1; weak D call: TRBD2 (6 bases). Trimming removed 3 bases at V and 6 bases at J, with 12 bases between. The CDR3 totals 14 residues. The CDR3 DNA reads TGTGCCAGCAGTTTTGGTGTCGGGGGCAATGAGCAGTTCTTC. As protein: CASSFGVGGNEQFF.

This clonotype was seen once. One end of the junction does not line up with germline, which may come from a read error. This chain joins TRBV10-3 and TRBJ1-1; TRBD1 might be the D (6 bases). The CDR3 extends over 20 amino acids. Germline V gene data show CDR1 as ENHRY and CDR2 as SYGVKD. The CDR3 reads CAIGDNPAGRGSKLNIEAFF. DNA for the CDR3: TGTGCCATCGGTGACAACCCCGCCGGGAGGGGGAGTAAATTGAACATTGAAGCTTTCTTT.

As to this clonotype: The final CDR3 position lacks the conserved phenylalanine or tryptophan, pointing to a likely read error. The rearrangement links TRBV6-2 or TRBV6-3 to TRBJ2-7, with D possibly matching TRBD2 (6 bases). The germline V and J ends were trimmed by 8 bases and 4 bases, with 18 bases remaining between them. CDR3 length: 14 amino acids. CDR1 is MNHEY, CDR2 SVGEGT, per germline. The chain's CDR3 is CASCHREKLYEQYS. In DNA form, the CDR3 reads TGTGCCAGCTGTCATCGGGAGAAATTGTACGAGCAGTACTCC.

The count of this clonotype is one. This sequence may be a read error, since a much larger clone differs from it by one base. The V and J genes are TRBV5-5 and TRBJ2-3, with TRBD2 as a possible D gene (7 bases). Germline CDR1 reads SGHKS; CDR2 reads YYEKEE (reference sequence). The CDR3 loop spans 15 amino acids. The CDR3 here is CPSSLGGHGTDTQYF. DNA of the CDR3: TGTCCCAGCAGCTTGGGGGGGCATGGCACAGATACGCAGTATTTT.

This clonotype appeared a single time. An end of the junction does not agree with germline; a read error may underlie this. The chain has TRBV11-2 and TRBJ1-5; no firm D call. This CDR3 contains 15 residues. Germline assignment: CDR1 SGHAT and CDR2 FQNNGV. DNA for the CDR3: TGTGCCAGCAGCTTAGCGGGCCGAGGCAGTAAGCCCCATCATTTT. Protein: CASSLAGRGSKPHHF.

The chain couples TRBV7-8 to TRBJ1-3; the D gene is possibly TRBD1 (6 bases). The CDR3 consists of 18 residues. Per the germline V gene, CDR1 is SGHVS and CDR2 is FQNEAQ. Trimming removed 5 bases from V and 3 bases from J, with 23 bases in between. The CDR3 protein is CASSPFGFGGFFGNTIYF. For the CDR3, the DNA is TGTGCCAGCAGCCCGTTCGGGTTCGGGGGCTTCTTTGGAAACACCATATATTTT.

On this clonotype itself: The CDR3 does not end in the conserved phenylalanine or tryptophan, so this is likely a read error. The chain is built from TRBV29-1 and TRBJ2-7; D may be TRBD2 (5 bases). Germline CDR1 and CDR2: SQVTM and ANQGSEA. This CDR3 is 12 amino acids long. The ends were cut back, 6 bases at V and 5 bases at J, with 14 bases in the middle. Here the CDR3 reads CSVRATHHEQYS. CDR3 DNA sequence: TGCAGCGTGAGGGCAACACACCACGAGCAGTACTCC.

Comments on this clonotype: The junction differs from germline at one of its ends, possibly a read error. The chain has TRBV4-1 and TRBJ1-1; D might be TRBD1 (5 bases). Germline V CDR1 and CDR2: MGHRA, YSYEKL. The CDR3 runs 16 residues. CDR3 region: CASSQYRYGANTEVFF. The CDR3 DNA sequence: TGCGCCAGCAGCCAATATCGTTACGGGGCGAACACTGAAGTTTTCTTT.

This clonotype was counted only a few times. The V call is TRBV6-1, the J call TRBJ1-4, with 7 bases lining up with TRBD1. Per the germline V gene, CDR1 is MNHNS and CDR2 is SASEGT. With 7 bases clipped from V and 4 bases from J, the junction kept 6 bases outside the gene matches. The CDR3 extends over 14 amino acids. The CDR3 here is CASTAGQYNEKLFF. The CDR3 DNA reads TGTGCCAGCACTGCGGGACAGTATAATGAAAAACTGTTTTTT.

For this clonotype: A much larger clonotype is one base distant, so this may be a read error. The chain employs TRBV20-1 and TRBJ1-5; D is unclear. CDR1 is DFQATT, CDR2 SNEGSKA, per germline (reference sequence). V was shortened by 7 bases and J by 7 bases, with 14 bases between the two germline ends. CDR3 length equals 12 residues. The CDR3 spells CSVASSEQPQHF. CDR3 in DNA: TGCAGTGTAGCGTCAAGCGAACAGCCCCAGCATTTT.

With regard to this clonotype: With a much larger clone just one base away, this may be a read error. V and J are TRBV6-1 and TRBJ2-1, with 14 bases that match TRBD2. CDR1 and CDR2 from the germline V gene are MNHNS and SASEGT. The CDR3 consists of 18 residues. With 2 bases clipped from V and 9 bases from J, the junction kept 12 bases outside the gene matches. CDR3 sequence reads: CASSEMGTSGRLASEQFF. The CDR3 DNA reads as TGTGCCAGCAGTGAAATGGGGACTAGCGGGAGATTGGCAAGTGAGCAGTTCTTC.

On this clonotype itself: A read error may be the cause here, since a much bigger clone is one base away. The CDR3 sequence: CASSLVGSGDYTF. In DNA form, the CDR3 reads TGTGCCAGCAGCTTGGTTGGCAGCGGGGACTACACCTTC. The chain couples TRBV5-6 to TRBJ1-2; D not resolved. Germline assignment: CDR1 SGHDT and CDR2 YYEEEE. The length of the CDR3 is 13 residues. With 0 bases removed from V and 10 bases from J, the gap between germline ends came to 13 bases. Complete variable domain (other parts from reference TRBV5-6 and TRBJ1-2): DAGVTQSPTHLIKTRGQQVTLRCSPKSGHDTVSWYQQALGQGPQFIFQYYEEEERQRGNFPDRFSGHQFPNYSSELNVNALLLGDSALYLCASSLVGSGDYTFGSGTRLTVV.

Details on this clonotype: A read error may produce the germline difference seen at one junction end. The J gene is TRBJ2-7, the V gene TRBV11-2; D may match TRBD1 or TRBD2 (5 bases each). The CDR3 spans 15 residues. Germline CDR1 SGHAT, CDR2 FQNNGV. CDR3 nucleotide sequence: TGTGCCAGCAGGGTGAAAACAGGAGGCTCCTACGAGCTGTACTTC. It yields the protein CASRVKTGGSYELYF.

With respect to this clonotype: The junction differs from germline at one of its ends, possibly a read error. The V call is TRBV6-1, the J call TRBJ2-1; 7 bases align to TRBD2. Germline V CDR1 and CDR2: MNHNS, SASEGT. The CDR3 has 16 residues. The CDR3 region is CASSEVWVGRSNEQFF. CDR3 bases: TGTGCCAGTAGTGAAGTTTGGGTCGGGAGGAGTAATGAGCAGTTCTTC.

This clonotype was seen a few times. A much larger clone differs by one base, so this may be a read error. The gene calls are TRBV20-1 and TRBJ2-1; unclear D gene. The V and J ends lost 2 bases and 9 bases respectively, with 8 bases between them. The CDR3 loop spans 11 amino acids. Germline-derived CDR1 and CDR2 are DFQATT and SNEGSKA (reference sequence). CDR3 in DNA: TGCAGTGCTAGACGAACTACTGAGCAGTTCTTC. It is translated as CSARRTTEQFF.

J is TRBJ1-2 and V is TRBV18; tentative D call: TRBD1 (5 bases). CDR3 length equals 14 residues. Between the trimmed V and J ends, which lost 1 base and 1 base, there was a span of 7 bases. Per the germline V gene, CDR1 is KGHSH and CDR2 is LQKENI. The CDR3 DNA reads TGTGCCAGCTCACCACAGGGGAATAACTATGGCTACACCTTC. It codes for CASSPQGNNYGYTF.

This clonotype was observed once. This sequence may be a read error, since a much larger clone differs from it by one base. The V and J genes are TRBV4-1 and TRBJ2-1; D is uncertain. Germline assignment: CDR1 MGHRA and CDR2 YSYEKL. The CDR3 runs to 16 residues. In nucleotides, the CDR3 is TGCACCAGCAGCCAAGATGGTCGAGCACGGTACAATGAGCAGTTCTTC. Protein sequence: CTSSQDGRARYNEQFF.

For this clonotype: At one end the junction does not follow the germline gene, possibly because of a read error. V gene TRBV29-1 combines with J gene TRBJ2-7; 9 positions match TRBD1. CDR1 and CDR2 (germline): SQVTM, ANQGSEA. This CDR3 comprises 15 residues. DNA of the CDR3: TGCAGCGTAGAAGGAACAGGGGGCCTTCGAAGCGAGCAGTACTTC. Its protein is CSVEGTGGLRSEQYF.

As concerns this clonotype: One end of the junction varies from germline; a read error may be responsible. CDR3: CSAVRQGWSSTDTQYF. The CDR3 DNA sequence: TGCAGTGCTGTTCGACAGGGGTGGTCTAGCACAGATACGCAATATTTT. The genes are TRBV20-1 and TRBJ2-3; the match to TRBD1 covers 8 bases. CDR3 length equals 16 residues. Looked up from germline, CDR1 is DFQATT and CDR2 is SNEGSKA (reference sequence).

For this clonotype: Given a much more abundant clone one base away, this may be a read error. V and J are TRBV20-1 and TRBJ2-1; D is ambiguous. Germline V gene data show CDR1 as DFQATT and CDR2 as SNEGSKA (reference sequence). Trimming stripped 3 bases from V and 9 bases from J, with 15 bases between. The CDR3 consists of 13 residues. CDR3: CSASGQDRIEQFF. CDR3 sequence (DNA): TGCAGTGCTAGTGGGCAGGACCGAATTGAGCAGTTCTTC.

About this clonotype: The junction departs from germline at one end; a sequencing error may be responsible. The chain recombines TRBV3-1 with TRBJ2-2; unclear D gene. Germline lookup yields CDR1 LGHDT and CDR2 YNNKEL (reference sequence). The CDR3 sequence is 15 residues long. The CDR3 region is CTSSQVNWVARELFF. The DNA of the CDR3 is TGTACCAGCAGCCAAGTAAATTGGGTAGCTCGGGAGCTGTTTTTT.

With regard to this clonotype: At one boundary the junction diverges from the germline segment, which might be a read error. The chain combines TRBV7-2 with TRBJ2-3; TRBD2 aligns across 10 bases. The CDR3 runs to 16 residues. Germline V gene sequence: CDR1 SGHTA, CDR2 FQGNSA. CDR3 bases: TGTGCCAACAGCTTAGTCGGGCTAGCGGGAGTAGATACGCAGTATTTT. It codes for CANSLVGLAGVDTQYF.

As concerns this clonotype: A single base separates this from a much larger clone, so it may be a read error. This chain links TRBV29-1 with TRBJ2-1; unclear D gene. This CDR3 spans 11 amino acids. Germline V gene lookup returns CDR1 SQVTM and CDR2 ANQGSEA. CDR3 coding DNA: TGCAGCGTTGTCCCGGATTTCGAGGAGTCCTTC. It yields the protein CSVVPDFEESF.

In the case of this clonotype: The junction departs from the called germline gene at one end, perhaps through a read error. The chain couples TRBV12-3 or TRBV12-4 to TRBJ1-5; D gene ambiguous. This CDR3 has 12 amino acids. The CDR3 coding sequence is TGTGCCAGCAGTTTCGGGGATCAGCCCCTGTATTTT. It yields the protein CASSFGDQPLYF.

This clonotype showed up many times. This chain joins TRBV20-1 and TRBJ1-4; possibly TRBD1 for D (6 bases). The CDR3 extends over 13 amino acids. V lost 8 bases, J lost 4 bases, and 14 bases lay in between. CDR1 and CDR2 from the germline V gene are DFQATT and SNEGSKA (reference sequence). In DNA form, the CDR3 reads TGCAGTCCAACGGGACAAAATAATGAAAAACTGTTTTTT. It encodes CSPTGQNNEKLFF.

By its share, this clonotype is medium-sized (0.01 to 0.1%). DNA for the CDR3: TGTGCCAGCAGCTTGAACGGGGGGACCTACGAGCAGTACTTC. Translating it yields CASSLNGGTYEQYF. The rearrangement joins TRBV11-2 to TRBJ2-7; the match to TRBD2 covers 7 bases. Per germline, CDR1 SGHAT and CDR2 FQNNGV. This CDR3 contains 14 residues. Germline trimming cut 3 bases from V and 2 bases from J; bases unmatched to any gene: 4.

This clonotype was seen once. This may stem from a read error, because a much larger clone lies one nucleotide away. This sequence joins TRBV28 and TRBJ2-3; D is unclear. The CDR3 consists of 15 residues. Germline CDR1 is MDHEN and CDR2 is SYDVKM. Trimming removed 5 bases from V and 9 bases from J, with 21 bases in between. The CDR3 is CASSVVLGGPGTQYF. CDR3 DNA: TGTGCCAGCAGTGTTGTTCTCGGTGGTCCGGGCACGCAGTATTTT.

This clonotype was detected ten times or more. V and J are TRBV4-1 and TRBJ2-1, with D perhaps matching TRBD2 (5 bases). CDR3 length equals 15 residues. CDR1 is MGHRA, CDR2 YSYEKL, per germline. V lost 4 bases and J 2 bases, leaving 12 bases between the germline ends. The CDR3, as DNA: TGCGCCAGCAGCCGAGATGGTAGCGCCTACAATGAGCAGTTCTTC. Protein: CASSRDGSAYNEQFF.